These 12 T cell receptor beta chains were sequenced from one sample in a study of blood T cell repertoires in COVID-19. Some clones are missing from TCRdb's copy, which holds only in-frame ones; the method was immunoSEQ multiplex PCR. Among roughly 87,000 clones listed, around 85% were seen once. Sequencing was carried out using peripheral blood. Receptor source: a woman of 80 years or more with COVID-19, enrolled during active disease.

The genes are TRBV28 and TRBJ2-2; 7 nucleotides align to TRBD1. The ends lost 8 bases at V and 5 bases at J; junction bases unmatched: 5. Per the germline V gene, CDR1 is MDHEN and CDR2 is SYDVKM. The CDR3 is 13 amino acids. CDR3 DNA: TGTGCCAGCGGACAGGCCGGAACCGGGGAGCTGTTTTTT. Its protein product is CASGQAGTGELFF.

The chain joins TRBV7-9 to TRBJ1-2, with 7 bases identical to TRBD1. Germline assignment: CDR1 SEHNR and CDR2 FQNEAQ (reference sequence). After removal of 5 bases from V and 8 bases from J, the junction contained 11 bases not matched to a gene. CDR3 length: 14 residues. CDR3 protein: CASSPSTGLGGYTF. The CDR3 bases are TGTGCCAGCAGCCCCTCGACAGGGCTGGGGGGCTACACCTTC.

V and J are TRBV29-1 and TRBJ1-1; 8 positions agree with TRBD1. This CDR3 is 14 amino acids long. Germline V gene sequence: CDR1 SQVTM, CDR2 ANQGSEA. Trimming cost V 3 bases and J 2 bases; bases outside gene matches: 5. In DNA, the CDR3 is TGCAGCGTTGATAAGACAGGGGTTAACACTGAAGCTTTCTTT. This codes for CSVDKTGVNTEAFF.

This clone has more than one count but fewer than ten. This chain links TRBV6-2 or TRBV6-3 with TRBJ1-5; TRBD1 might be the D (6 bases). The germline gives CDR1 MNHEY, CDR2 SVGEGT. This CDR3 spans 15 amino acids. V was trimmed by 2 bases and J by 9 bases, leaving 17 bases between them. Written as DNA, the CDR3 is TGTGCCAGCAGTTACAGGGCGGGGGGCGAGACGCCCCAGCATTTT. Amino acids: CASSYRAGGETPQHF.

The CDR3 spells CASSGGAMYGYTF. CDR3 DNA sequence: TGTGCCAGCAGTGGGGGCGCGATGTATGGCTACACCTTC. The chain links TRBV28 to TRBJ1-2; possible D gene TRBD1, 6 bases. V lost 5 bases to trimming and J lost 5 bases, with 12 bases between them. The germline gives CDR1 MDHEN, CDR2 SYDVKM. The CDR3 length is 13 residues.

This clone was counted only a few times. The chain employs TRBV21-1 and TRBJ1-5. TRBV21-1 is annotated as a pseudogene. This CDR3 has 16 amino acids. The CDR3 protein is CASSKFPPSPGQPQHF. DNA for the CDR3: TGTGCCAGCAGCAAATTTCCCCCTTCTCCGGGTCAACCCCAGCATTTT.

This chain uses TRBV11-3 with TRBJ1-1, with D unresolved. This CDR3 is built from 14 residues. V lost 2 bases and J lost 3, with 10 bases in between. From germline, CDR1 is SGHNT and CDR2 YENEEA. The DNA of the CDR3 is TGTGCCAGCAGCTTACCAGGTTGGGACACTGAAGCTTTCTTT. Amino acids: CASSLPGWDTEAFF. The full variable domain, in which reference TRBV11-3 and TRBJ1-1 provide the parts outside the CDR3, is EAGVVQSPRYKIIEKKQPVAFWCNPISGHNTLYWYLQNLGQGPELLIRYENEEAVDDSQLPKDRFSAERLKGVDSTLKIQPAELGDSAVYLCASSLPGWDTEAFFGQGTRLTVV.

The CDR3 loop reads CASSESFEAGVAYEQYF. DNA of the CDR3: TGTGCCAGCAGTGAATCGTTCGAAGCGGGAGTCGCCTACGAGCAGTACTTC. The rearrangement links TRBV25-1 to TRBJ2-7; 8 bases map to TRBD2. Germline V CDR1 and CDR2: MGHDK, SYGVNS. The V and J ends lost 1 base and 2 bases, in that order; junction bases with no gene match: 10. The length of the CDR3 is 17 residues.

The V and J genes are TRBV28 and TRBJ2-3; D not certain. The CDR3 runs 14 residues. Germline CDR1 MDHEN, CDR2 SYDVKM. V was cut by 8 bases and J by 4 bases, with 16 bases left in between. The CDR3 DNA follows: TGTGCCAGCCGCCTGACCGGGTCCTCAGATACGCAGTATTTT. It yields the protein CASRLTGSSDTQYF. Full variable domain (remainder filled in from reference TRBV28 and TRBJ2-3): DVKVTQSSRYLVKRTGEKVFLECVQDMDHENMFWYRQDPGLGLRLIYFSYDVKMKEKGDIPEGYSVSREKKERFSLILESASTNQTSMYLCASRLTGSSDTQYFGPGTRLTVL.

In DNA form, the CDR3 reads TGTGCCAGCAGTGAAGCGCGTCAAGTCTATGGCTACACCTTC. This gives the protein CASSEARQVYGYTF. The chain joins TRBV2 to TRBJ1-2; D is uncertain. Germline CDR1 and CDR2: SNHLY and FYNNEI. The CDR3 is 14 amino acids. The germline V and J ends were trimmed by 0 bases and 4 bases, with 9 bases remaining between them.

V and J are TRBV11-2 and TRBJ2-1; TRBD2 matches 10 bases. V dropped 6 bases and J dropped 8; count of bases not matched to a gene: 7. This CDR3 has 14 residues. Germline CDR1 and CDR2: SGHAT and FQNNGV. The CDR3 DNA follows: TGTGCCAGCAGAAGAGCGGGAGGGCTCTATGAGCAGTTCTTC. Its translation is CASRRAGGLYEQFF.

The chain joins TRBV28 to TRBJ1-1; D gene unclear. CDR1 is MDHEN and CDR2 is SYDVKM in the germline V gene. Trimming stripped 8 bases from V and 0 bases from J, with 7 bases between. CDR3 size: 12 residues. This CDR3 is CASQFVNTEAFF. The CDR3 nucleotides read TGTGCCAGCCAGTTCGTGAACACTGAAGCTTTCTTT.